This T cell receptor beta chain is from a study of blood T cell repertoires in COVID-19. Profiling relied on immunoSEQ multiplex PCR, and the TCRdb table lists in-frame clones only, not all of them. Altogether roughly 250,000 clones are present, around nine tenths being singletons, with the ten largest covering 1.6%. Germline V CDR1 and CDR2: SGHTS, YDEGEE. V was shortened by 1 base and J by 1 base, with 10 bases between the two germline ends. The CDR3 is made up of 15 amino acids. Material for sequencing was PBMCs or T cells enriched from blood (not recorded which). V gene TRBV5-8 combines with J gene TRBJ2-3; D remains unclear. The sequence was collected from a woman between 50 and 59 years old who had recovered from COVID-19. CDR3 sequence: CASSLFQAGTDTQYF. As DNA, the CDR3 is TGTGCCAGCAGCTTGTTTCAGGCTGGCACAGATACGCAGTATTTT.